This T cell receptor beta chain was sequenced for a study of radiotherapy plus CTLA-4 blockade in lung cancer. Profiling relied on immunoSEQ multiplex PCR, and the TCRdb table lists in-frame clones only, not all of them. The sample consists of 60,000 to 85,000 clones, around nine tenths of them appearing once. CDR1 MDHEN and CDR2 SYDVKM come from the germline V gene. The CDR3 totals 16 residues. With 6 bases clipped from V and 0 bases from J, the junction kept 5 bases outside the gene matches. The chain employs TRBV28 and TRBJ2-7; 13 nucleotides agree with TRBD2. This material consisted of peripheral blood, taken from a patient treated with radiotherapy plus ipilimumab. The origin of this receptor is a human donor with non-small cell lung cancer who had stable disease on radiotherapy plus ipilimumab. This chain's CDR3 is CASRPRTSGGSYEQYF. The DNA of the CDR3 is TGTGCCAGCAGGCCACGGACTAGCGGGGGCTCCTACGAGCAGTACTTC.